This entry features one TCR beta chain sequence. The junction and the germline gene differ at one end; a read error may be behind it. The input was 450 to 500 ng total RNA; TCR beta cDNA was made from it with a constant-region primer. Construction of TCR beta libraries relied on three successive nested multiplex PCR rounds employing slightly modified ARM-PCR. The first two PCR rounds used TRBV1-TRBV30 forward primers with a C-beta reverse primer, 10 to 11 cycles each. Via MiXCR, TCRdb re-called the multiplex PCR reads, giving one row per CDR3 protein. The repertoire holds about 210,000 distinct CDR3 sequences, around four fifths seen once, with roughly 20% in the top ten. The study co-extracted DNA and RNA from 20-30 mg of unsorted bulk tissue. The source of the sample is a study of tumor-infiltrating lymphocytes in primary liver carcinoma. Across the study: Each sample had roughly 3.5 to 8 million productive TCRbeta reads regardless of tissue type.

CDR1 LGHNA and CDR2 YSLEER come from the germline V gene. CDR3 length equals 17 residues. The chain recombines TRBV4-3 with TRBJ2-5; TRBD2 agrees at 9 bases. The sequenced sample was tumor tissue from primary liver carcinoma. The source of this sequence is a middle-aged man with primary liver carcinoma and hepatitis B virus infection. The CDR3 DNA sequence: TGCGCCAGCAGACAAGCGGCTAGCGGGAAGACTGGTGAGACTCAGTACTTC. Translated: CASRQAASGKTGETQYF.